Presented here are 6 T cell receptor beta chains from one specimen sequenced in a study of post-analysis software for immune sequencing data. Sequencing libraries made from TCR beta cDNA carried unique molecular identifiers. TCRdb analysed the PCR reads with MiXCR anew, one entry per CDR3 protein. The data contain 450,000 to 700,000 distinct CDR3 sequences, roughly 47% of them seen just once; the ten biggest clones take up approximately 1.7%. General study findings and limits: TRBV5-6, TRBV5-1 and TRBV20-1 were among a few TRBV segments more frequent in patients than controls.

Their specific antigens are unknown. The sample comprised blood. Every receptor here comes from a girl aged 5 to 17 with multiple sclerosis.

This clonotype is a singleton in its sample. The gene calls are TRBV2 and TRBJ2-7; D unresolved. V was shortened by 5 bases and J by 3 bases, with 11 bases between the two germline ends. The CDR3 has 13 amino acids. Per the germline V gene, CDR1 is SNHLY and CDR2 is FYNNEI. The CDR3 nucleotides read TGTGCCAGCAGTTCTATCCCGAACTACGAGCAGTACTTC. It codes for CASSSIPNYEQYF. The full variable domain, rest sourced from reference TRBV2 and TRBJ2-7, is EPEVTQTPSHQVTQMGQEVILRCVPISNHLYFYWYRQILGQKVEFLVSFYNNEISEKSEIFDDQFSVERPDGSNFTLKIRSTKLEDSAMYFCASSSIPNYEQYFGPGTRLTVT.

About this clonotype itself: Mismatch with germline at one junction end may stem from a read error. The J gene is TRBJ2-2, the V gene TRBV11-1; TRBD2 is a possible D gene (5 bases). CDR3 size: 15 residues. Germline V gene data show CDR1 as SGHAT and CDR2 as FQDESV (reference sequence). The CDR3 protein is CASSAGLVYTGERFF. The DNA of the CDR3 is TGTGCCAGCAGCGCCGGACTTGTCTACACCGGGGAGCGGTTTTTT.

The chain has TRBV5-5 and TRBJ1-1, with 7 bases fitting TRBD1. The germline gives CDR1 SGHKS, CDR2 YYEKEE (reference sequence). V lost 5 bases and J lost 2; bases outside the gene matches: 3. The CDR3 covers 13 residues. The CDR3 here is CASSTGVNTEAFF. In nucleotides, the CDR3 is TGTGCCAGCAGTACAGGGGTAAACACTGAAGCTTTCTTT.

This clonotype was seen a few times. The chain employs TRBV10-3 and TRBJ2-7; 9 positions match TRBD1. This CDR3 comprises 14 residues. J was trimmed by 12 bases and V by 7 bases; bases with no gene match: 16. Germline lookup yields CDR1 ENHRY and CDR2 SYGVKD. The CDR3 DNA follows: TGTGCCATCACCAAGGGACAGGGAAGATCAGTGAGGTACTTC. It specifies CAITKGQGRSVRYF.

This clonotype was found a few times. The CDR3 protein is CASSGRHYNEQFF. CDR3 coding DNA: TGTGCCAGCAGTGGCCGGCACTACAATGAGCAGTTCTTC. The chain uses TRBV12-3 or TRBV12-4 and TRBJ2-1; the D is unclear. This CDR3 region has 13 residues. Between the trimmed V and J ends, which lost 5 bases and 3 bases, there was a span of 8 bases.

This clonotype was observed a few times. The CDR3 DNA is TGCAGTGCTAGGTCCAGGCAGAATCAGCCCCAGCATTTT. Translation: CSARSRQNQPQHF. The genes are TRBV20-1 and TRBJ1-5; D not certain. Germline-derived CDR1 and CDR2 are DFQATT and SNEGSKA (reference sequence). V lost 3 bases to trimming and J lost 4 bases, with 10 bases between them. CDR3 length: 13 residues.